Shown below are 27 T cell receptor beta chains from a single sample sequenced in a study of T cell changes during pregnancy in multiple sclerosis. The method was immunoSEQ multiplex PCR; TCRdb's version includes in-frame clones alone and lacks a portion of them. The data show about 16,000 clones, 95% to 96% seen once. The sample here was peripheral blood, taken in the third trimester of pregnancy. These TCRs come from a female donor with multiple sclerosis, enrolled in a pregnancy study.

The chain employs TRBV19 and TRBJ1-1; D might be TRBD1 (5 bases). Trimming took off 7 bases at V and 4 bases at J, with 16 bases between the two ends. Looked up from germline, CDR1 is LNHDA and CDR2 is SQIVND (reference sequence). This CDR3 region has 14 residues. The DNA for the CDR3 is TGTGCCAGTACGTCTAGAGCGGGGGGCACTGAAGCTTTCTTT. This translates into CASTSRAGGTEAFF.

J is TRBJ2-7 and V is TRBV9; D is unclear. V lost 0 bases and J lost 6, with 10 bases in between. The CDR3 contains 13 residues. The germline V gene encodes CDR1 SGDLS and CDR2 YYNGEE. The CDR3 DNA follows: TGTGCCAGCAGCGTAGGGGCAGGTTCCGAGCAGTACTTC. Its translation is CASSVGAGSEQYF.

The chain links TRBV15 to TRBJ2-1; 10 nucleotides align to TRBD1. Per the germline V gene, CDR1 is LNHNV and CDR2 is YYDKDF (reference sequence). This CDR3 region has 15 residues. Germline trimming cut 5 bases from V and 7 bases from J; bases unmatched to any gene: 8. The CDR3 region is CATSDPGQGSNEQFF. The CDR3 DNA follows: TGTGCCACCAGCGACCCGGGACAGGGGTCAAATGAGCAGTTCTTC.

The CDR3 DNA is TGCGCCAGCAGCCAAGAGGCAGGTTCCTCCTACAATGAGCAGTTCTTC. Its translation is CASSQEAGSSYNEQFF. The chain couples TRBV4-1 to TRBJ2-1; no definite D call. The V and J ends lost 0 bases and 0 bases respectively, with 9 bases between them. The CDR3 has 16 residues. CDR1 is MGHRA and CDR2 is YSYEKL in the germline V gene.

The chain is built from TRBV27 and TRBJ2-7; 12 bases match TRBD2. Looked up from germline, CDR1 is MNHEY and CDR2 is SMNVEV (reference sequence). After removal of 5 bases from V and 3 bases from J, the junction contained 11 bases not matched to a gene. The CDR3 is 17 residues long. In nucleotides, the CDR3 is TGTGCCAGCAGTGACTACCTCGGACTAGCGGGGAGCTACGAGCAGTACTTC. Amino acid sequence: CASSDYLGLAGSYEQYF.

The genes are TRBV25-1 and TRBJ1-1; D not resolved. Deletions cut 3 bases from V and 0 bases from J, with 11 bases between. Germline V gene sequence: CDR1 MGHDK, CDR2 SYGVNS. The CDR3 contains 15 residues. The CDR3 bases are TGTGCCAGCAGTGACCGCGGACTCCTGAACACTGAAGCTTTCTTT. Encoded protein: CASSDRGLLNTEAFF. The whole variable domain, filled in from reference TRBV25-1 and TRBJ1-1, reads EADIYQTPRYLVIGTGKKITLECSQTMGHDKMYWYQQDPGMELHLIHYSYGVNSTEKGDLSSESTVSRIRTEHFPLTLESARPSHTSQYLCASSDRGLLNTEAFFGQGTRLTVV.

The chain is built from TRBV18 and TRBJ1-2; D gene uncertain. V lost 2 bases and J lost 1, with 8 bases in between. The CDR3 loop spans 14 amino acids. Germline assignment: CDR1 KGHSH and CDR2 LQKENI. The CDR3 spells CASSPDNSNYGYTF. The CDR3 bases are TGTGCCAGCTCACCAGACAACAGTAACTATGGCTACACCTTC.

The CDR3 DNA follows: TGTGCCAGCAGCTGGGACAACCAAGAGACCCAGTACTTC. This encodes CASSWDNQETQYF. The chain uses TRBV7-6 and TRBJ2-5; possible D gene TRBD1, 6 bases. The germline V gene has CDR1 SGHVS and CDR2 FNYEAQ. The CDR3 runs to 13 residues. Trimming shortened V by 4 bases and J by 0 bases, and 6 bases separated the two germline ends.

This chain links TRBV5-1 with TRBJ2-3; weak D call: TRBD1 (6 bases). V was pared by 4 bases and J by 6 bases, with 18 bases between. CDR1 SGHRS and CDR2 YFSETQ come from the germline V gene. CDR3 length equals 15 residues. The CDR3 DNA is TGCGCCAGCAGCCCGGTCTCGGGGCAGGGGGATACGCAGTATTTT. Residues: CASSPVSGQGDTQYF.

The chain links TRBV28 to TRBJ1-2, with D perhaps matching TRBD1 (5 bases). V was clipped by 6 bases and J by 8 bases, with 22 bases between them. The CDR3 covers 15 residues. Germline CDR1 and CDR2: MDHEN and SYDVKM. CDR3: CASSPLPGQGEGYTF. In DNA, the CDR3 is TGTGCCAGCAGCCCGCTCCCCGGGCAGGGCGAGGGCTACACCTTC.

The rearrangement uses TRBV5-1 and TRBJ2-5; D not certain. Germline V gene sequence: CDR1 SGHRS, CDR2 YFSETQ. The V and J ends lost 4 bases and 6 bases respectively, with 13 bases between them. This CDR3 spans 13 amino acids. The CDR3 region has the DNA TGCGCCAGCAGCGACTGGCAATCACAGACCCAGTACTTC. It translates to CASSDWQSQTQYF.

The rearrangement links TRBV6-1 to TRBJ2-7; 7 bases map to TRBD1. Germline V lookup: CDR1 MNHNS, CDR2 SASEGT. The junction had 12 bases not matched to a gene; V was cut back by 6 bases and J by 7 bases. This CDR3 spans 14 amino acids. CDR3 in amino acids: CASRKGQDVEEQYF. In DNA form, the CDR3 reads TGTGCCAGCAGGAAAGGACAGGATGTTGAAGAGCAGTACTTC.

The chain joins TRBV11-2 to TRBJ2-5; 9 bases line up with TRBD1. Germline V gives CDR1 SGHAT, CDR2 FQNNGV. Losses at the gene ends were 4 bases for V and 3 bases for J; bases not matched to a gene: 6. This CDR3 is 15 amino acids long. CDR3 sequence (DNA): TGTGCCAGCAGCTCCCTTCGGGACAGGGAAGAGACCCAGTACTTC. Protein product: CASSSLRDREETQYF. Full variable domain (remainder filled in from reference TRBV11-2 and TRBJ2-5): EAGVAQSPRYKIIEKRQSVAFWCNPISGHATLYWYQQILGQGPKLLIQFQNNGVVDDSQLPKDRFSAERLKGVDSTLKIQPAKLEDSAVYLCASSSLRDREETQYFGPGTRLLVL.

A few counts support this clone. V is TRBV10-3 and J is TRBJ2-7; 8 nucleotides align to TRBD1. J was trimmed by 3 bases and V by 9 bases; bases with no gene match: 7. The CDR3 runs 13 residues. Looked up from germline, CDR1 is ENHRY and CDR2 is SYGVKD. The chain's CDR3 is CAIGTGSLYEQYF. In nucleotides, the CDR3 is TGTGCCATAGGGACAGGCTCCCTCTACGAGCAGTACTTC.

The rearrangement links TRBV10-3 to TRBJ2-7, with 11 bases that match TRBD2. Germline CDR1 ENHRY, CDR2 SYGVKD. This CDR3 region has 16 residues. Trimming cost V 5 bases and J 2 bases; bases outside gene matches: 8. CDR3 nucleotide sequence: TGTGCCATCAGTTCCTCCGGGACTAGCGGCGCCTACGAGCAGTACTTC. Amino acids: CAISSSGTSGAYEQYF.

This sequence joins TRBV29-1 and TRBJ1-2; TRBD1 matches 8 bases. The CDR3 is 16 amino acids. The J segment lost 5 bases and the V segment lost 3 bases, leaving 14 bases of the junction unmatched. Germline loops: CDR1 SQVTM, CDR2 ANQGSEA. The CDR3 nucleotides are TGCAGCGTTGACTGGACAGGGTCAACAACTAGGTATGGCTACACCTTC. Translating it yields CSVDWTGSTTRYGYTF.

CDR3 DNA sequence: TGTGCCAGCACTAAACAGGATGGCAATCAGCCCCAGCATTTT. It is translated as CASTKQDGNQPQHF. This chain connects TRBV18 to TRBJ1-5, with D possibly TRBD1 on 5 matching bases. Per germline, CDR1 KGHSH and CDR2 LQKENI. Trimming took 8 bases from V and 2 from J, leaving 13 bases between them. The length of the CDR3 is 14 residues.

The V and J genes are TRBV2 and TRBJ2-1, with D uncertain. The CDR3 runs 16 residues. Trimming removed 5 bases from V and 4 bases from J, with 18 bases in between. The germline V gene has CDR1 SNHLY and CDR2 FYNNEI. The CDR3 coding sequence is TGTGCCAGCAGTCCGCGACTCCACGTCTCGTACAATGAGCAGTTCTTC. This gives the protein CASSPRLHVSYNEQFF.

This chain links TRBV5-5 with TRBJ2-3; TRBD1 agrees at 9 bases. There are 15 residues in the CDR3. V lost 6 bases and J lost 3; bases outside the gene matches: 8. Germline lookup yields CDR1 SGHKS and CDR2 YYEKEE (reference sequence). CDR3 residues: CASIAGTGLTDTQYF. DNA of the CDR3: TGTGCCAGCATTGCCGGGACAGGGTTGACAGATACGCAGTATTTT.

The genes are TRBV7-9 and TRBJ1-2; 8 positions agree with TRBD1. Germline CDR1 and CDR2: SEHNR and FQNEAQ (reference sequence). The CDR3 loop spans 16 amino acids. V was pared by 5 bases and J by 5 bases, with 13 bases of the junction left unmatched. The CDR3 sequence is CASSIKGQGEGYGYTF. CDR3 nucleotide sequence: TGTGCCAGCAGCATAAAAGGACAGGGAGAGGGATATGGCTACACCTTC.

The V and J genes are TRBV19 and TRBJ1-1, with TRBD1 identical over 9 bases. This CDR3 region has 13 residues. Per the germline V gene, CDR1 is LNHDA and CDR2 is SQIVND (reference sequence). Trimming took 6 bases from V and 6 from J; bases not matched to a gene: 5. The CDR3: CASRTGGIAEAFF. The CDR3, as DNA: TGTGCCAGTAGAACAGGGGGCATCGCTGAAGCTTTCTTT.

The chain is built from TRBV7-9 and TRBJ2-1, with 8 bases aligning to TRBD1. In germline, CDR1 is SEHNR, CDR2 FQNEAQ (reference sequence). The junction had 6 bases not matched to a gene; V was cut back by 1 base and J by 7 bases. CDR3 size: 15 residues. Written as DNA, the CDR3 is TGTGCCAGCAGCTTAGGGTGGACAGGGTCAAATGAGCAGTTCTTC. Residues: CASSLGWTGSNEQFF.

This clone was counted a few times. The V call is TRBV7-9, the J call TRBJ1-1; 7 nucleotides line up with TRBD1. Germline lookup yields CDR1 SEHNR and CDR2 FQNEAQ (reference sequence). V was pared by 5 bases and J by 8 bases, with 5 bases of the junction left unmatched. The CDR3 is made up of 12 amino acids. The CDR3 DNA is TGTGCCAGCAGCACCTTGACAGGGGAAGCTTTCTTT. The encoded protein is CASSTLTGEAFF.

The rearrangement links TRBV25-1 to TRBJ2-5; 8 nucleotides agree with TRBD1. The germline CDR1 and CDR2 sequences are MGHDK and SYGVNS. Trimming removed 3 bases from V and 4 bases from J; junction bases left unmatched: 1. This CDR3 region has 13 residues. The CDR3 here is CASSDRGRETQYF. CDR3 nucleotides: TGTGCCAGCAGTGACAGGGGGCGAGAGACCCAGTACTTC. Combining the CDR3 with reference TRBV25-1 and TRBJ2-5 gives the whole variable domain EADIYQTPRYLVIGTGKKITLECSQTMGHDKMYWYQQDPGMELHLIHYSYGVNSTEKGDLSSESTVSRIRTEHFPLTLESARPSHTSQYLCASSDRGRETQYFGPGTRLLVL.

The chain couples TRBV25-1 to TRBJ1-6; TRBD1 might be the D (5 bases). The germline CDR1 and CDR2 sequences are MGHDK and SYGVNS. The CDR3 spans 15 residues. Trimming took 3 bases from V and 4 from J, leaving 10 bases between them. Written as DNA, the CDR3 is TGTGCCAGCAGTGAGTCTAGGGGATATAATTCACCCCTCCACTTT. It encodes CASSESRGYNSPLHF.

The chain has TRBV7-3 and TRBJ2-2; TRBD2 might be the D (6 bases). CDR1 is SGHTA, CDR2 FQGTGA, per germline. Trimming took off 5 bases at V and 7 bases at J, with 11 bases between the two ends. CDR3 size: 13 residues. The CDR3 DNA reads TGTGCCAGCAGCATCGGGGGTGACGGGGAGCTGTTTTTT. This encodes CASSIGGDGELFF.

The gene calls are TRBV27 and TRBJ1-2; 7 positions match TRBD1. The germline CDR1 and CDR2 sequences are MNHEY and SMNVEV (reference sequence). V lost 4 bases to trimming and J lost 6 bases; unmatched junction nucleotides: 5. This CDR3 comprises 13 residues. The DNA for the CDR3 is TGTGCCAGCAGTTCCCAGGGGGTAGATGGCTACACCTTC. It yields the protein CASSSQGVDGYTF.